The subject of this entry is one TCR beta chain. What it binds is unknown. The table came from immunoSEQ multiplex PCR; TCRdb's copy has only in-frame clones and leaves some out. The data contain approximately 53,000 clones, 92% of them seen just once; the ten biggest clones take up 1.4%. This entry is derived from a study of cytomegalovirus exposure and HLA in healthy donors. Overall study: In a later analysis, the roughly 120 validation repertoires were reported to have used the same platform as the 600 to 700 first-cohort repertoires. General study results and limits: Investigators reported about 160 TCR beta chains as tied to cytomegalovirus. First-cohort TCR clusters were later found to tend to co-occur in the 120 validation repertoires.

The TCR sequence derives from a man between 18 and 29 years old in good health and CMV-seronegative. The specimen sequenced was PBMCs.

In DNA form, the CDR3 reads TGTGCCAGCAGCTTAAGGATAGCGGGGGGGGTAAAGTACAATGAGCAGTTCTTC. Amino acid sequence: CASSLRIAGGVKYNEQFF. The chain combines TRBV7-8 with TRBJ2-1; 11 nucleotides line up with TRBD2. The CDR3 length is 18 residues. The germline gives CDR1 SGHVS, CDR2 FQNEAQ. The trim removed 2 bases at V and 4 bases at J, leaving 10 bases unmatched.